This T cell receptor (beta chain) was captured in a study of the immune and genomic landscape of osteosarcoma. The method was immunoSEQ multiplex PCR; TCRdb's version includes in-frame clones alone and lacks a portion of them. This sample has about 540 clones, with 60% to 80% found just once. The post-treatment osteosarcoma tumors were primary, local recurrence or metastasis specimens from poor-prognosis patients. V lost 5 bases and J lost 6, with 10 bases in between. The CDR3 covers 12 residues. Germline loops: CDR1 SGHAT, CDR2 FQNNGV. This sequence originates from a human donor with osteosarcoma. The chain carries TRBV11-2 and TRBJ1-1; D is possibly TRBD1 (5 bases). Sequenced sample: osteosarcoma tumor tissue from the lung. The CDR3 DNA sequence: TGTGCCAGCAGCCCAGGGTCAGCTGAAGCTTTCTTT. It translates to CASSPGSAEAFF.